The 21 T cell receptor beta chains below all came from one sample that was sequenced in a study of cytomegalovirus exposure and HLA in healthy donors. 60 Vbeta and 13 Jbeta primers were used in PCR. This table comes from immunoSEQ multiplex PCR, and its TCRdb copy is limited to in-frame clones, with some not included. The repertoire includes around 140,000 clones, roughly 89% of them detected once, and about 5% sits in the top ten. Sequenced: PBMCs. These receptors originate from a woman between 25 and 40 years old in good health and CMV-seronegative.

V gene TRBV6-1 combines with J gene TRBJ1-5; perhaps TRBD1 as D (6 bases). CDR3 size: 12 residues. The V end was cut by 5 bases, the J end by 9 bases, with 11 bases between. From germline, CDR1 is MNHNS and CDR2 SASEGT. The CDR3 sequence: CASSLQGWPQHF. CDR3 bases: TGTGCCAGCAGTCTTCAGGGGTGGCCCCAGCATTTT.

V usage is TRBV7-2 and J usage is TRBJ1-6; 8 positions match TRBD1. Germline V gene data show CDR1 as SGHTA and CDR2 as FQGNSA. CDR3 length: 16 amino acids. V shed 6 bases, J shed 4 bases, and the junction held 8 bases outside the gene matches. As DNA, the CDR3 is TGTGCCAGCAGTTCCCAACAGGGGGGTTATAATTCACCCCTCCACTTT. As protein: CASSSQQGGYNSPLHF.

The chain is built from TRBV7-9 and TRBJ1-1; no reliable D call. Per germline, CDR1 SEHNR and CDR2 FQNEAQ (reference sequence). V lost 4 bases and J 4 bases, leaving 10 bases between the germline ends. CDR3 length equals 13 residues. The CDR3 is CASSSASGTEAFF. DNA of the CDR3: TGTGCCAGCAGCTCGGCAAGCGGCACTGAAGCTTTCTTT.

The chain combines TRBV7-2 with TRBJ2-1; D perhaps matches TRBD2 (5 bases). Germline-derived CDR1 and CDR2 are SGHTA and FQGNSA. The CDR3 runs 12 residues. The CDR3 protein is CATGVPLLEQFF. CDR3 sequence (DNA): TGTGCTACCGGGGTTCCCCTCTTGGAGCAGTTCTTC.

The CDR3 protein is CATSPRDRGAQYF. The DNA of the CDR3 is TGTGCCACCAGCCCACGAGACAGGGGGGCGCAGTACTTC. The V gene is TRBV15, the J gene TRBJ2-7, with 9 bases identical to TRBD1. This CDR3 is built from 13 residues. Germline V lookup: CDR1 LNHNV, CDR2 YYDKDF (reference sequence). After removal of 5 bases from V and 9 bases from J, the junction contained 8 bases not matched to a gene.

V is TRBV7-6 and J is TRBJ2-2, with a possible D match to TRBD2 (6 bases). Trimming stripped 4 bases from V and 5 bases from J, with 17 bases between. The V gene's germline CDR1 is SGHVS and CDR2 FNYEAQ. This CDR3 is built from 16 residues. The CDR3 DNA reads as TGTGCCAGCAGCTCCCAGACGACTAGTTATACCGGGGAGCTGTTTTTT. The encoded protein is CASSSQTTSYTGELFF.

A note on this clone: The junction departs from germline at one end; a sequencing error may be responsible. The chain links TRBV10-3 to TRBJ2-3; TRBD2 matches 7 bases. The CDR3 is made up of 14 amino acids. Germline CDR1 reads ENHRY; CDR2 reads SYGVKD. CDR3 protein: CASSAGEESDTQYF. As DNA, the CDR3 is TGTGCCAGCAGTGCGGGAGAGGAGTCAGATACGCAGTATTTT.

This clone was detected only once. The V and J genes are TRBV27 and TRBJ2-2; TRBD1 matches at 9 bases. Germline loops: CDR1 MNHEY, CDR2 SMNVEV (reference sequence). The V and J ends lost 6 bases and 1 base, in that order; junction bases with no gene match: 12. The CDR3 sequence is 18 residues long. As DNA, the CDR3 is TGTGCCAGCAGCCTGATCCCCCCGGACAGGGGGAACACCGGGGAGCTGTTTTTT. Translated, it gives CASSLIPPDRGNTGELFF.

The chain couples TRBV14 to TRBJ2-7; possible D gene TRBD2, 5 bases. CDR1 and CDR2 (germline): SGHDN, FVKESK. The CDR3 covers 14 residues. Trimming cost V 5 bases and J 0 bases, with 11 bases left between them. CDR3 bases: TGTGCCAGCAGCTTCGCCGGGGTCTCCTACGAGCAGTACTTC. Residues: CASSFAGVSYEQYF.

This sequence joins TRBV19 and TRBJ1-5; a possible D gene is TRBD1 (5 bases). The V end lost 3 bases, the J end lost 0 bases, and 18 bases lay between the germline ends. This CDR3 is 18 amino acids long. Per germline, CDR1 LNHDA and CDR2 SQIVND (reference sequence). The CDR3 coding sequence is TGTGCCAGTAGTATTGAAAGGGGAAGGTCATATAGCAATCAGCCCCAGCATTTT. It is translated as CASSIERGRSYSNQPQHF.

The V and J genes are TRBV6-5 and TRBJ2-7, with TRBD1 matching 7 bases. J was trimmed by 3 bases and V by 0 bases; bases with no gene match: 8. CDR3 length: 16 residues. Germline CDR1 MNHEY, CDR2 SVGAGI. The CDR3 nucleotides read TGTGCCAGCAGTTACTCGTCCGACAGGGAACTCTACGAGCAGTACTTC. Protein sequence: CASSYSSDRELYEQYF.

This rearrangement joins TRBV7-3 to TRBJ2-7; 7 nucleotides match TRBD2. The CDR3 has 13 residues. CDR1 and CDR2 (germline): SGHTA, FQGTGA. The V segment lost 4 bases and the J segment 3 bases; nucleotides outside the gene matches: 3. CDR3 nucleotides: TGTGCCAGCAGCTCTTCGGGGGGCTACGAGCAGTACTTC. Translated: CASSSSGGYEQYF.

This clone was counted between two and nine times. The CDR3 sequence is CASSPGSQGAGANVLTF. CDR3 coding DNA: TGTGCCAGCAGCCCCGGTTCTCAGGGTGCTGGGGCCAACGTCCTGACTTTC. The genes are TRBV7-9 and TRBJ2-6; TRBD1 might be the D (5 bases). The germline V gene has CDR1 SEHNR and CDR2 FQNEAQ (reference sequence). V dropped 5 bases and J dropped 2 bases, with 16 bases sitting between them. This CDR3 has 17 amino acids.

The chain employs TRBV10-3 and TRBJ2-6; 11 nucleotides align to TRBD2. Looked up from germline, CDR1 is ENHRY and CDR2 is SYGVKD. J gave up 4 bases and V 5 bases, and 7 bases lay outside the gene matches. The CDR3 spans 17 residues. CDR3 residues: CAISLIAGGTGANVLTF. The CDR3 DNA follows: TGTGCCATCAGTCTTATAGCGGGGGGGACGGGGGCCAACGTCCTGACTTTC.

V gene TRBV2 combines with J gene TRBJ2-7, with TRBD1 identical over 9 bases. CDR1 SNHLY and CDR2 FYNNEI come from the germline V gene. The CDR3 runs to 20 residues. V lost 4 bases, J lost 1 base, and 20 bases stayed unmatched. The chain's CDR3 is CASSATGAGTGTGRSYEQYF. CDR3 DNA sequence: TGTGCCAGCAGTGCAACCGGCGCCGGAACTGGGACAGGGAGGTCCTACGAGCAGTACTTC.

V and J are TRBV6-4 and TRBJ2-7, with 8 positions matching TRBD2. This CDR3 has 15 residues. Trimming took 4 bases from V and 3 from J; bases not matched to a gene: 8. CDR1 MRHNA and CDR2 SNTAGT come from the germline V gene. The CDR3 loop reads CASSVFAGGYYEQYF. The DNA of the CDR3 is TGTGCCAGCAGTGTTTTTGCGGGGGGATACTACGAGCAGTACTTC.

DNA of the CDR3: TGTGCCAGCAGCCCCTGGACAGGCCAAGAGACCCAGTACTTC. Its translation is CASSPWTGQETQYF. This chain uses TRBV11-2 with TRBJ2-5, with 7 bases identical to TRBD1. CDR1 and CDR2 (germline): SGHAT, FQNNGV. This CDR3 has 14 amino acids. V gave up 5 bases and J gave up 1 base; unmatched junction bases: 4.

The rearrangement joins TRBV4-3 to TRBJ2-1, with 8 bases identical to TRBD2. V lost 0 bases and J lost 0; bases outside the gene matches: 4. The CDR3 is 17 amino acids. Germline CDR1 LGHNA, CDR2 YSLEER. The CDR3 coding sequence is TGCGCCAGCAGCCAAGAGGTAGCGGGGTACTCCTACAATGAGCAGTTCTTC. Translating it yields CASSQEVAGYSYNEQFF.

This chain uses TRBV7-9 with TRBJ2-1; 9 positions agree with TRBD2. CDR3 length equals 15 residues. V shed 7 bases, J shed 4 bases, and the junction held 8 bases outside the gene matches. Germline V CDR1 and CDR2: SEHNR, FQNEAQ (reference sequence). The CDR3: CASTSRTSGYNEQFF. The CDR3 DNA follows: TGTGCCAGCACCTCTAGAACTAGCGGGTACAATGAGCAGTTCTTC.

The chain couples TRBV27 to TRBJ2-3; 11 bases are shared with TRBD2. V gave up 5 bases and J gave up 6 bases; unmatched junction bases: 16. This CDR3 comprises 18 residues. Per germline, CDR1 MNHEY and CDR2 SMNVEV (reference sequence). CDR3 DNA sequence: TGTGCCAGCAGTCGGGCAATAGCGGGAGGGCCCTTTAGGGATACGCAGTATTTT. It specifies CASSRAIAGGPFRDTQYF.

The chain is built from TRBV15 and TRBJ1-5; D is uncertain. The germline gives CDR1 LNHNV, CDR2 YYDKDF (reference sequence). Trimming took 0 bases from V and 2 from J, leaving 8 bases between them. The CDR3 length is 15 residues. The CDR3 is CATSRDNSRNQPQHF. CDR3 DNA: TGTGCCACCAGCAGAGATAACAGCCGCAATCAGCCCCAGCATTTT.